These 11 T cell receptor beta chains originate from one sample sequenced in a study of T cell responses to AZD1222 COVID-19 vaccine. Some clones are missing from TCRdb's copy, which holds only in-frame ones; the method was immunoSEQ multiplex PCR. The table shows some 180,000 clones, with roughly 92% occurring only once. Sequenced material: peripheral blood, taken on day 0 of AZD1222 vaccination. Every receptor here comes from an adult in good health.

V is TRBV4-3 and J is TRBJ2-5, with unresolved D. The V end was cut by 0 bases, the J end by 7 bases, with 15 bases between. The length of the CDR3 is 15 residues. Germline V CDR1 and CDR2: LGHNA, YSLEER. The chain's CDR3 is CASSQDFRVSRTQYF. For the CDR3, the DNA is TGCGCCAGCAGCCAAGATTTCCGGGTCTCGAGGACCCAGTACTTC.

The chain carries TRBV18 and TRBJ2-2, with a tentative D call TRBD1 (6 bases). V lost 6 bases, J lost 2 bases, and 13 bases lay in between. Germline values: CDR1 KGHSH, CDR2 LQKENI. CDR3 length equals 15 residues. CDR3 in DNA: TGTGCCAGCTCGCGGACAGATCGAAACACCGGGGAGCTGTTTTTT. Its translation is CASSRTDRNTGELFF. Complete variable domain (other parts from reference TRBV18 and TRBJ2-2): NAGVMQNPRHLVRRRGQEARLRCSPMKGHSHVYWYRQLPEEGLKFMVYLQKENIIDESGMPKERFSAEFPKEGPSILRIQQVVRGDSAAYFCASSRTDRNTGELFFGEGSRLTVL.

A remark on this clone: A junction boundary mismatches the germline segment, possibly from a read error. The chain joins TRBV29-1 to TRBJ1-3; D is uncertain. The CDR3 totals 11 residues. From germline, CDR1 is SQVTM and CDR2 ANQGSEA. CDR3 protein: CSVEVGNTIYF. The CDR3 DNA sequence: TGCAGCGTCGAAGTGGGGAACACCATATATTTT.

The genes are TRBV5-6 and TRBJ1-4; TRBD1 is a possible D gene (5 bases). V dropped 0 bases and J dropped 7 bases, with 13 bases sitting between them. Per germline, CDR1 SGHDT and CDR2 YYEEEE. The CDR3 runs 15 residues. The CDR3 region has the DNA TGTGCCAGCAGCTTGGTGGGGGAGGTACCTGAAAAACTGTTTTTT. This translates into CASSLVGEVPEKLFF.

As DNA, the CDR3 is TGTGCCAGCAGCCCACGTCAGGGTGCTAATGAAAAACTGTTTTTT. This codes for CASSPRQGANEKLFF. The chain links TRBV7-8 to TRBJ1-4, with D tentatively TRBD1 (5 bases). CDR3 length: 15 residues. Trimming took off 5 bases at V and 3 bases at J, with 13 bases between the two ends. Germline lookup yields CDR1 SGHVS and CDR2 FQNEAQ.

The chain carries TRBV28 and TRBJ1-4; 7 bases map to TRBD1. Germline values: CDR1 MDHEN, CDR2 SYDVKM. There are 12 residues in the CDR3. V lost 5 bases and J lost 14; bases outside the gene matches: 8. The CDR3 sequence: CASSPSTGILFF. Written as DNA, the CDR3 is TGTGCCAGCAGTCCGTCGACAGGGATTCTGTTTTTT. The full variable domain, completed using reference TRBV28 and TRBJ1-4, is DVKVTQSSRYLVKRTGEKVFLECVQDMDHENMFWYRQDPGLGLRLIYFSYDVKMKEKGDIPEGYSVSREKKERFSLILESASTNQTSMYLCASSPSTGILFFGSGTQLSVL.

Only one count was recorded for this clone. CDR3 residues: CASSSSDRFHGYTF. Here the CDR3 DNA reads TGCGCCAGCAGCTCATCGGACAGGTTCCATGGCTACACCTTC. V is TRBV5-1 and J is TRBJ1-2, with TRBD1 matching 7 bases. CDR1 SGHRS and CDR2 YFSETQ come from the germline V gene. Trimming took 3 bases from V and 6 from J; bases not matched to a gene: 8. The CDR3 is made up of 14 amino acids.

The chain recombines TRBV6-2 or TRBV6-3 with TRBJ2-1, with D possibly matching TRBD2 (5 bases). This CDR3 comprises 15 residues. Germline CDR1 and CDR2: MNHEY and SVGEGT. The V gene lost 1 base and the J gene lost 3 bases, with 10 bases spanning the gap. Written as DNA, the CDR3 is TGTGCCAGCAGTTACTTGCGGGCTCTCTACAATGAGCAGTTCTTC. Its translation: CASSYLRALYNEQFF.

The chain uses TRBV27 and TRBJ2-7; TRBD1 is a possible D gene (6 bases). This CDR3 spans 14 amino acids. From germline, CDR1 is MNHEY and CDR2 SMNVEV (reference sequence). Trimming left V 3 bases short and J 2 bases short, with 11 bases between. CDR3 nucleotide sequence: TGTGCCAGCAGTTTGGGGACACCCACCTACGAGCAGTACTTC. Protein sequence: CASSLGTPTYEQYF.

CDR3 in amino acids: CASSSAEGAYNEQFF. As DNA, the CDR3 is TGTGCCAGCAGCTCCGCGGAGGGCGCCTACAATGAGCAGTTCTTC. The rearrangement links TRBV7-9 to TRBJ2-1, with D possibly matching TRBD2 (6 bases). Germline V CDR1 and CDR2: SEHNR, FQNEAQ (reference sequence). Trimming pared 4 bases from V and 2 bases from J, leaving 12 bases between. The length of the CDR3 is 15 residues.

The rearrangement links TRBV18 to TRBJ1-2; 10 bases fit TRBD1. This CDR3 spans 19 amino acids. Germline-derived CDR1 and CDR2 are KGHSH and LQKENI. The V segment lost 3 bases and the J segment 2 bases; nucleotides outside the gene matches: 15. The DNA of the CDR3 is TGTGCCAGCTCACCGATGCTCCCGGGACAGGGGATTGAGAACTATGGCTACACCTTC. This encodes CASSPMLPGQGIENYGYTF.